These 24 T cell receptor beta chains were all obtained from the same sample, sequenced in a study of STAT5B mutations in CD4+ large granular lymphocyte leukemia. TCRdb's copy holds only in-frame clones and misses some; the assay was immunoSEQ multiplex PCR. This sample has 20,000 to 25,000 clones, with less than 80% found just once. The material sequenced was CD4+ T cells from blood buffy coats. All receptors come from a human donor in good health.

Written as DNA, the CDR3 is TGTGCCAGCAGTGAATGGGGGTCGGCAGACTACGAGCAGTACTTC. It codes for CASSEWGSADYEQYF. The chain recombines TRBV2 with TRBJ2-7; possibly TRBD1 or TRBD2 for D (5 bases each). V dropped 2 bases and J dropped 3 bases, with 14 bases sitting between them. Germline CDR1 SNHLY, CDR2 FYNNEI. The CDR3 is 15 residues long.

This clone was seen a handful of times. The rearrangement joins TRBV5-4 to TRBJ1-6; 9 positions match TRBD1. Germline CDR1 and CDR2: SGHNT and YYREEE (reference sequence). The CDR3 runs to 15 residues. The trim removed 1 base at V and 8 bases at J, leaving 4 bases unmatched. The CDR3 loop is CASSLSGTGHSPLHF. The DNA for the CDR3 is TGTGCCAGCAGCTTGTCCGGGACAGGGCATTCACCCCTCCACTTT.

This clone was counted once. The chain joins TRBV23-1 to TRBJ1-5; D is unclear. TRBV23-1 is sorted into the ORF group, with uncertain function. The V end was cut by 2 bases, the J end by 2 bases, with 28 bases between. The CDR3 is 21 amino acids. CDR3 loop: CASSQPACYTETVYCNQPQHF. Here the CDR3 DNA reads TGCGCCAGCAGTCAACCCGCCTGCTACACAGAGACGGTATATTGCAATCAGCCCCAGCATTTT.

This chain uses TRBV4-1 with TRBJ1-1; D is uncertain. V was shortened by 1 base and J by 1 base, with 16 bases between the two germline ends. CDR1 and CDR2 (germline): MGHRA, YSYEKL. The CDR3 sequence is 17 residues long. CDR3: CASSQVYSSLRNTEAFF. The CDR3, as DNA: TGCGCCAGCAGCCAAGTGTACAGTTCACTAAGGAACACTGAAGCTTTCTTT.

The rearrangement joins TRBV6-1 to TRBJ2-7, with 7 bases identical to TRBD1. Germline-derived CDR1 and CDR2 are MNHNS and SASEGT. The CDR3 is made up of 16 amino acids. With 2 bases clipped from V and 4 bases from J, the junction kept 11 bases outside the gene matches. The CDR3 bases are TGTGCCAGCAGTGAACGAGGGGGCCTCCACAGTTACGAGCAGTACTTC. Amino acid sequence: CASSERGGLHSYEQYF.

This chain connects TRBV18 to TRBJ1-3, with D unresolved. CDR3 size: 15 residues. Trimming took off 6 bases at V and 0 bases at J, with 12 bases between the two ends. Germline-derived CDR1 and CDR2 are KGHSH and LQKENI. DNA for the CDR3: TGTGCCAGCTCCCCCCGGGAGACCTCTGGAAACACCATATATTTT. As protein: CASSPRETSGNTIYF.

This clone was seen a handful of times. The rearrangement uses TRBV11-3 and TRBJ2-1; D perhaps matches TRBD2 (6 bases). Germline CDR1 and CDR2: SGHNT and YENEEA. CDR3 length: 14 amino acids. The ends were cut back, 6 bases at V and 2 bases at J, with 11 bases in the middle. The CDR3 loop is CASSGRGPYNEQFF. CDR3 DNA: TGTGCCAGCAGTGGGCGGGGTCCCTACAATGAGCAGTTCTTC.

This chain links TRBV10-3 with TRBJ1-2, with 7 nucleotides matching TRBD1. The CDR3 totals 14 residues. CDR1 is ENHRY, CDR2 SYGVKD, per germline. The junction had 5 bases not matched to a gene; V was cut back by 4 bases and J by 3 bases. The CDR3 is CAISGGQPYYGYTF. Written as DNA, the CDR3 is TGTGCCATCAGTGGGGGACAGCCTTACTATGGCTACACCTTC.

J is TRBJ2-3 and V is TRBV5-1, with a tentative D call TRBD2 (5 bases). V was pared by 0 bases and J by 6 bases, with 11 bases between. Germline V gene lookup returns CDR1 SGHRS and CDR2 YFSETQ. This CDR3 comprises 14 residues. In DNA, the CDR3 is TGCGCCAGCAGCTTGGCTGCGGGCCCCGATACGCAGTATTTT. Protein sequence: CASSLAAGPDTQYF.

This chain connects TRBV27 to TRBJ2-5, with 7 nucleotides matching TRBD1. Germline V gene lookup returns CDR1 MNHEY and CDR2 SMNVEV (reference sequence). This CDR3 spans 14 amino acids. The V gene end was trimmed by 5 bases and the J gene end by 1 base; junction bases not matched to a gene: 4. The CDR3 nucleotides read TGTGCCAGCAGTCCCCGGACAGGCCAAGAGACCCAGTACTTC. Protein product: CASSPRTGQETQYF.

The chain is built from TRBV28 and TRBJ1-2; TRBD1 is a possible D gene (6 bases). CDR3 length: 13 amino acids. The germline V gene has CDR1 MDHEN and CDR2 SYDVKM. Trimming pared 6 bases from V and 7 bases from J, leaving 15 bases between. The CDR3 nucleotides read TGTGCCAGCAGAGAACAGGGTGGTAGTGGCTACACCTTC. Translation: CASREQGGSGYTF.

The chain links TRBV19 to TRBJ2-1; 10 bases fit TRBD1. Germline assignment: CDR1 LNHDA and CDR2 SQIVND (reference sequence). The ends lost 6 bases at V and 2 bases at J; junction bases unmatched: 4. The CDR3 sequence is 15 residues long. The CDR3 DNA reads TGTGCCAGTAGCCAGGGACAGGGGACCTACAATGAGCAGTTCTTC. It codes for CASSQGQGTYNEQFF. The full variable domain, rest sourced from reference TRBV19 and TRBJ2-1, is DGGITQSPKYLFRKEGQNVTLSCEQNLNHDAMYWYRQDPGQGLRLIYYSQIVNDFQKGDIAEGYSVSREKKESFPLTVTSAQKNPTAFYLCASSQGQGTYNEQFFGPGTRLTVL.

This clone was counted between two and nine times. The CDR3 nucleotides read TGTGCCAGCTCACCATCAAGTTCCTATGGCTACACCTTC. Its translation is CASSPSSSYGYTF. The chain employs TRBV18 and TRBJ1-2, with D unresolved. Trimming took 2 bases from V and 4 from J, leaving 8 bases between them. The CDR3 loop spans 13 amino acids. The V gene's germline CDR1 is KGHSH and CDR2 LQKENI.

The V call is TRBV7-3, the J call TRBJ2-1, with TRBD2 as a possible D gene (5 bases). V was trimmed by 2 bases and J by 1 base, leaving 21 bases between them. CDR3 length: 19 amino acids. Germline CDR1 reads SGHTA; CDR2 reads FQGTGA. CDR3 nucleotide sequence: TGTGCCAGCAGCTTAGTTTTTGCGAATACTCGAGGGTCCTACAATGAGCAGTTCTTC. Protein product: CASSLVFANTRGSYNEQFF.

V gene TRBV28 combines with J gene TRBJ1-1, with D maybe TRBD1 (5 bases). Trimming shortened V by 5 bases and J by 11 bases, and 15 bases separated the two germline ends. This CDR3 has 12 amino acids. The V gene's germline CDR1 is MDHEN and CDR2 SYDVKM. CDR3 sequence reads: CASSMGNRRAFF. As DNA, the CDR3 is TGTGCCAGCAGTATGGGCAACAGGCGGGCTTTCTTT. Full variable domain (outside the CDR3, taken from reference TRBV28 and TRBJ1-1): DVKVTQSSRYLVKRTGEKVFLECVQDMDHENMFWYRQDPGLGLRLIYFSYDVKMKEKGDIPEGYSVSREKKERFSLILESASTNQTSMYLCASSMGNRRAFFGQGTRLTVV.

The chain employs TRBV5-1 and TRBJ2-1; 8 nucleotides line up with TRBD1. V trimming: 0 bases; J trimming: 8 bases; junction bases outside the gene matches: 7. The CDR3 extends over 15 amino acids. Germline-derived CDR1 and CDR2 are SGHRS and YFSETQ. The CDR3 DNA is TGCGCCAGCAGCTTGGTCCAGGGGGCGGTGGATGAGCAGTTCTTC. As protein: CASSLVQGAVDEQFF.

This clone appeared a few times. The chain carries TRBV30 and TRBJ1-2; D call uncertain. The CDR3 is made up of 14 amino acids. V gave up 2 bases and J gave up 7 bases, with 17 bases separating them. Germline V lookup: CDR1 GTSNPN, CDR2 SVGIG (reference sequence). CDR3 amino acids: CAWSSRHPRFGYTF. Written as DNA, the CDR3 is TGTGCCTGGAGTTCCCGACACCCACGTTTTGGCTACACCTTC.

This clone has just one count. The genes are TRBV28 and TRBJ1-2; D not certain. V lost 4 bases to trimming and J lost 4 bases, with 13 bases between them. Germline values: CDR1 MDHEN, CDR2 SYDVKM. This CDR3 is 14 amino acids long. The CDR3 protein is CASSSLRRSYGYTF. The CDR3 DNA reads as TGTGCCAGCAGTTCCCTCAGACGGTCCTATGGCTACACCTTC.

The CDR3 reads CASGLSNAGQYNEQFF. DNA for the CDR3: TGTGCTAGTGGTTTGTCAAACGCAGGACAGTACAATGAGCAGTTCTTC. The gene calls are TRBV12-5 and TRBJ2-1; TRBD1 might be the D (6 bases). This CDR3 region has 16 residues. The V end was cut by 2 bases, the J end by 4 bases, with 15 bases between. Germline V gives CDR1 LGHNT, CDR2 FRNRAP. Full variable domain (rest looked up from reference TRBV12-5 and TRBJ2-1): DARVTQTPRHKVTEMGQEVTMRCQPILGHNTVFWYRQTMMQGLELLAYFRNRAPLDDSGMPKDRFSAEMPDATLATLKIQPSEPRDSAVYFCASGLSNAGQYNEQFFGPGTRLTVL.

The gene calls are TRBV28 and TRBJ2-5; a possible D gene is TRBD2 (5 bases). This CDR3 is built from 13 residues. V lost 3 bases and J 2 bases, leaving 7 bases between the germline ends. The germline V gene has CDR1 MDHEN and CDR2 SYDVKM. The DNA of the CDR3 is TGTGCCAGCAGTTTCCCGGGGCAAGAGACCCAGTACTTC. The encoded protein is CASSFPGQETQYF.

The chain has TRBV7-8 and TRBJ1-5; D unresolved. The CDR3 loop spans 15 amino acids. Trimming shortened V by 1 base and J by 0 bases, and 7 bases separated the two germline ends. CDR1 and CDR2 from the germline V gene are SGHVS and FQNEAQ. CDR3 sequence: CASSLGSYSNQPQHF. Here the CDR3 DNA reads TGTGCCAGCAGCTTAGGATCTTATAGCAATCAGCCCCAGCATTTT.

The V gene is TRBV15, the J gene TRBJ2-7; D ambiguous. Germline V CDR1 and CDR2: LNHNV, YYDKDF (reference sequence). CDR3 length: 17 amino acids. V was cut by 0 bases and J by 2 bases, with 17 bases left in between. DNA for the CDR3: TGTGCCACCAGCAGAGATCTCTTGGACCCTTCCACCTACGAGCAGTACTTC. It translates to CATSRDLLDPSTYEQYF.

This clone was detected only once. Distinct nucleotide sequences in the sample also encode this CDR3. The chain recombines TRBV20-1 with TRBJ2-1, with TRBD2 as a possible D gene (5 bases). Germline V gene data show CDR1 as DFQATT and CDR2 as SNEGSKA (reference sequence). Trimming pared 5 bases from V and 6 bases from J, leaving 8 bases between. This CDR3 contains 11 residues. The CDR3 DNA follows: TGCAGTGCTTCAGGAGGCAATGAGCAGTTCTTC. Translated, it gives CSASGGNEQFF.

This clone appeared once. The chain carries TRBV27 and TRBJ1-1; a weak D match, TRBD1 (5 bases). The CDR3 has 15 residues. V was cut by 0 bases and J by 1 base, with 9 bases left in between. In germline, CDR1 is MNHEY, CDR2 SMNVEV (reference sequence). CDR3 nucleotide sequence: TGTGCCAGCAGTTTATCCCGGGGGGGGAACACTGAAGCTTTCTTT. Translated, it gives CASSLSRGGNTEAFF.